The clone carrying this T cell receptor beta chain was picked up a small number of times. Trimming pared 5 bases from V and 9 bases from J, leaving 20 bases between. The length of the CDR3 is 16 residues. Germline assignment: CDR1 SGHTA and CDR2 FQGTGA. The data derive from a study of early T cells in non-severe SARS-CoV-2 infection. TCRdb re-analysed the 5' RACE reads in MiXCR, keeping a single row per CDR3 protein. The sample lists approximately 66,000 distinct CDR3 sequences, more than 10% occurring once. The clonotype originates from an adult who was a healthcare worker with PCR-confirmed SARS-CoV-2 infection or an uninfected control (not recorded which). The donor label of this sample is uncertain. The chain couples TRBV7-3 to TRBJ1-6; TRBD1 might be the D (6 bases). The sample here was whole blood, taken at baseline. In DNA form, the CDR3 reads TGTGCCAGCAGCCCCACCGGGACACTTGACGGTTCACCCCTCCACTTT. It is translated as CASSPTGTLDGSPLHF.